The TCR beta chain described here comes from a study of blood T cells in healthy people across ages. As for the study in general: With template switching, about one barcoded beta molecule was captured per two T cells.

Points from the study as a whole: Correlation between TCR beta diversity and naive T cell percentage was strong.

The CDR3 runs 17 residues. CDR1 MNHEY and CDR2 SVGAGI come from the germline V gene. Losses at the gene ends were 0 bases for V and 1 base for J; bases not matched to a gene: 8. This clonotype was counted only a few times. Its antigen is unidentified. There were healthy Caucasian individuals from Russia, aged roughly 6 to 95, serving as donors. Combining a sample-barcoded 5' primer with a J-beta primer mix, a second PCR ran for roughly 6 to 11 cycles. TCRdb ran MiXCR on the 5' RACE reads and lists one entry per CDR3 protein. The sample holds about 650,000 distinct CDR3 sequences, about 32% seen once. The chain is built from TRBV6-5 and TRBJ1-1, with 7 bases identical to TRBD1. This sequence was found in a woman aged 80 or older in good health. The specimen was blood. Here the CDR3 reads CASSYSAGGNANTEAFF. The CDR3 bases are TGTGCCAGCAGTTACTCGGCAGGGGGTAACGCGAACACTGAAGCTTTCTTT.